This TCR beta chain derives from a study of cytomegalovirus exposure and HLA in healthy donors. CDR1 is SGHRS, CDR2 YFSETQ, per germline. The CDR3 length is 15 residues. Trimming cost V 3 bases and J 2 bases; bases outside gene matches: 5. Sequenced by immunoSEQ multiplex PCR; TCRdb stores in-frame clones only, minus some. The profile shows 100,000 to 150,000 clones, 90% to 97% of them singletons. The sequence derives from a man younger than 30 in good health and CMV-seronegative. This chain links TRBV5-1 with TRBJ1-2, with 9 bases that match TRBD1. The material sequenced was PBMCs. The CDR3 protein is CASSSPGQGNYGYTF. Written as DNA, the CDR3 is TGCGCCAGCAGCTCACCGGGACAGGGCAACTATGGCTACACCTTC. Full variable domain (outside the CDR3, taken from reference TRBV5-1 and TRBJ1-2): KAGVTQTPRYLIKTRGQQVTLSCSPISGHRSVSWYQQTPGQGLQFLFEYFSETQRNKGNFPGRFSGRQFSNSRSEMNVSTLELGDSALYLCASSSPGQGNYGYTFGSGTRLTVV.